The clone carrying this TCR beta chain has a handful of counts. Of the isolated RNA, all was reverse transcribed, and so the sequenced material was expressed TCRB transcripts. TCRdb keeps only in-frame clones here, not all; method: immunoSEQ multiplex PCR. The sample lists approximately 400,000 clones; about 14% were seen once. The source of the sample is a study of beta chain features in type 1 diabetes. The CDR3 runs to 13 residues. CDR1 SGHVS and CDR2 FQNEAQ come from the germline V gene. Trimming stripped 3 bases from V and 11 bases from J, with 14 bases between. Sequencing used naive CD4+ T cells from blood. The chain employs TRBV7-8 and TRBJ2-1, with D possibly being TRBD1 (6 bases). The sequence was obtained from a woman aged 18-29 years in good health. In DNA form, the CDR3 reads TGTGCCAGCAGCTTGCAGGGGCAGGATAAGCAGTTCTTC. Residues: CASSLQGQDKQFF.